This T cell receptor beta chain was identified in a study of blood T cell repertoires in COVID-19. This clone has only one observation. In the study's own analysis: Amplifying reference gene primers gave estimates of nucleated cell counts. Here immunoSEQ multiplex PCR was the method, and the copy in TCRdb shows in-frame clones only, minus some. V, J and clone size are those of that table, while D and trimming were read from the DNA. The sample holds roughly 100,000 clones; 70% to 90% are singletons and the top ten take around 2%. The CDR3 consists of 12 residues. The germline V gene encodes CDR1 SGHTA and CDR2 FQGNSA. The trim removed 3 bases at V and 15 bases at J, leaving 5 bases unmatched.

Material: peripheral blood. The TCR originated in a man between 45 and 60 years old with active COVID-19. This chain uses TRBV7-2 with TRBJ2-1, with TRBD2 matching 10 bases. The CDR3 sequence: CASSFKRGGLFF. As DNA, the CDR3 is TGTGCCAGCAGCTTTAAGCGGGGGGGCCTGTTCTTC.